This T cell receptor (beta chain) was captured in a study of T cell responses to AZD1222 COVID-19 vaccine. Overall study results and limits: Spike-specific TCRs gained breadth and depth after people received two AZD1222 doses. Donors skewed white British and female; clonal diversity was possibly underestimated. Among those given AZD1222, only 5 to 7 were seropositive at baseline.

TCRdb's table, derived via immunoSEQ multiplex PCR, lists solely in-frame clones and lacks some. The sample comprises around 50,000 clones, around 84% of which are singletons, and 9.5% to 13% rests with the top ten. The CDR3 runs to 14 residues. CDR1 is MNHEY, CDR2 SVGAGI, per germline. Trimming removed 6 bases at V and 4 bases at J, with 13 bases between. With respect to this clone: As yet, its antigen is unknown.

Sample: peripheral blood, taken on day 0 of AZD1222 vaccination. The rearrangement links TRBV6-5 to TRBJ2-1; the D call may be TRBD1 or TRBD2 (5 bases each). The TCR sequence derives from an adult in good health. Written as DNA, the CDR3 is TGTGCCAGCAGCCCCGGGACCTTTTACAATGAGCAGTTCTTC. It encodes CASSPGTFYNEQFF.